The clone carrying this TCR beta chain was observed a few times. The antigen remains unidentified. This CDR3 has 17 amino acids. J lost 3 bases, V lost 2 bases, and 12 bases had no gene match. Per germline, CDR1 MNHNY and CDR2 SVGAGI (reference sequence). Researchers reported that TCR beta cDNA libraries carried unique molecular identifiers. Yield was some 540,000 cDNA molecules from around 1 to 9.1 million T cells. One entry per CDR3 protein, called by TCRdb with MiXCR from the PCR reads. The sample yields about 380,000 distinct CDR3 sequences, roughly 38% seen once. This sample is drawn from a study of post-analysis software for immune sequencing data. As for the study in general: Some patients lacked subtype; others had relapsing-remitting, secondary progressive or progressive-relapsing disease. Study observations and caveats: Those with multiple sclerosis, the patient group, showed significantly lower normalized Chao1 diversity than controls. Comparison of patients with controls showed a handful of TRBV segments more frequent in patients, TRBV5-6, TRBV5-1 and TRBV20-1 among them. Batch-mates among the samples co-clustered strongly by F measure.

The source is a girl between 10 and 17 years old with multiple sclerosis. The rearrangement links TRBV6-6 to TRBJ1-1, with TRBD1 matching over 7 bases. Sequencing input: blood. Here the CDR3 DNA reads TGTGCCAGCAGTTACCAGAACAGGGGCCGGGGCCACACTGAAGCTTTCTTT. Translated, it gives CASSYQNRGRGHTEAFF.